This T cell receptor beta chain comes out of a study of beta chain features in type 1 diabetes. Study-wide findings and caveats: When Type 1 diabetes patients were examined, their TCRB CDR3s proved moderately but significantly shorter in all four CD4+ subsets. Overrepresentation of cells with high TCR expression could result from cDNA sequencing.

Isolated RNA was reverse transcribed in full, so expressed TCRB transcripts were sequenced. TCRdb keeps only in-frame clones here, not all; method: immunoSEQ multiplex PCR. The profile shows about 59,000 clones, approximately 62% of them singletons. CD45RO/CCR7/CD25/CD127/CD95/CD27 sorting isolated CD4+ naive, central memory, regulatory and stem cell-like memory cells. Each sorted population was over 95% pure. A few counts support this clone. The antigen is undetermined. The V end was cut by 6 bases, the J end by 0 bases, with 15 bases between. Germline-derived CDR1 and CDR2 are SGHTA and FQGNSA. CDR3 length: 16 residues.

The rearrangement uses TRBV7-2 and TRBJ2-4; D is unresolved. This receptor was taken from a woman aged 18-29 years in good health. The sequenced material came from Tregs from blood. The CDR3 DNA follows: TGTGCCAGCAGACGTCTTGGTAGTGTAGCCAAAAACATTCAGTACTTC. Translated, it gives CASRRLGSVAKNIQYF.